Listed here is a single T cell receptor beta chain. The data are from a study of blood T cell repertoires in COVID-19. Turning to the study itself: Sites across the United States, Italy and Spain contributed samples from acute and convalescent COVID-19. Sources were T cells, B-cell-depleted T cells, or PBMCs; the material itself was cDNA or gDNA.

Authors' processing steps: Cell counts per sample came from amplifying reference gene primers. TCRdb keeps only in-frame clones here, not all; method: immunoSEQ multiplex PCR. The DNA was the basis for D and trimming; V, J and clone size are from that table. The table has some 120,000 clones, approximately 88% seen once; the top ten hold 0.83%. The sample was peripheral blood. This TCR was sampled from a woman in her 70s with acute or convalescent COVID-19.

The CDR3 here is CASSENSGGASDTQYF. As DNA, the CDR3 is TGTGCCAGCAGTGAAAATAGCGGGGGGGCATCAGATACGCAGTATTTT. This chain links TRBV25-1 with TRBJ2-3; 11 nucleotides align to TRBD2. Germline CDR1 and CDR2: MGHDK and SYGVNS. The CDR3 length is 16 residues. V gave up 2 bases and J gave up 4 bases; unmatched junction bases: 5.